The clone carrying this T cell receptor beta chain was recorded a few times. The antigen remains undetermined. The data stem from a study of blood T cells in healthy people across ages. Study results and limitations: The donors' CMV status was not determined, possibly confounding changes in expanded clonotypes. A conclusive naive versus antigen-experienced comparison was prevented by the unsorted PBMCs.

For the second PCR, which ran for roughly 7 to 11 cycles, a sample-barcoded 5' primer and a J-beta primer mix were used. From the 5' RACE reads, TCRdb called clonotypes with MiXCR, one entry per CDR3 protein. The sample includes approximately 2,000,000 distinct CDR3 sequences, approximately 39% of them seen just once. This CDR3 has 16 residues. Germline assignment: CDR1 MGHRA and CDR2 YSYEKL. V was pared by 4 bases and J by 1 base, with 5 bases of the junction left unmatched. This chain connects TRBV4-1 to TRBJ2-1; 9 nucleotides match TRBD1. Sample: blood. This TCR was sampled from a human donor in good health. Here the CDR3 DNA reads TGCGCCAGCAGCCGGAAGGACAGGGGTTCCTACAATGAGCAGTTCTTC. Its protein is CASSRKDRGSYNEQFF.